This T cell receptor beta chain comes out of a study of PD-1 blockade in mismatch repair-deficient tumors. Study context: Patients had approximately 13 mismatch repair-deficient cancer types and were previously treated and progressing. General study results and limits: Tumor-resident clones, often absent from pretreatment blood, expanded after pembrolizumab and then contracted.

Here immunoSEQ multiplex PCR was the method, and the copy in TCRdb shows in-frame clones only, minus some. The repertoire holds about 25,000 clones, with approximately 84% as singletons. This clone was observed once. Its specificity is not known. CDR1 is SGHKS, CDR2 YYEKEE, per germline (reference sequence). V lost 4 bases and J lost 6; bases outside the gene matches: 7. The CDR3 runs 14 residues. Sample: PBMCs, taken before pembrolizumab treatment. The clonotype was recovered from an adult with mismatch repair-deficient cancer. This chain connects TRBV5-5 to TRBJ1-5; 7 bases align to TRBD1. CDR3 DNA sequence: TGTGCCAGCAGCGCCCAGCGACAGGGTCAGCCCCAGCATTTT. Amino acid sequence: CASSAQRQGQPQHF.